This TCR beta chain was retrieved from a study of cytomegalovirus exposure and HLA in healthy donors. Whole-study results and caveats: According to a subsequent analysis, TCR clusters from the first cohort were inclined to appear together in the 130 or so validation repertoires. Many donors shared some public TCRs, even though most TCR sequences were rare.

Germline V gives CDR1 MRHNA, CDR2 SNTAGT. Deletions cut 6 bases from V and 1 base from J, with 11 bases between. CDR3 size: 14 residues. Separation from the approximately 710-subject first cohort characterized the approximately 120-subject validation cohort, to which the donors belonged. Produced via immunoSEQ multiplex PCR; TCRdb's table is partial and in-frame only. The sample comprises some 140,000 clones, around four fifths of which are singletons, and about 27% rests with the top ten. Points on this clone: The target antigen is unknown.

The material sequenced was PBMCs. The chain has TRBV6-4 and TRBJ2-3; perhaps TRBD1 as D (6 bases). The receptor comes from a man younger than 45 in good health and CMV-seropositive. The CDR3: CASSAKGGTDTQYF. In DNA, the CDR3 is TGTGCCAGCAGCGCAAAGGGGGGCACAGATACGCAGTATTTT.